Listed here are 13 T cell receptor beta chains from one sample, sequenced in a study of blood T cell repertoires in COVID-19. Only in-frame clones appear in the TCRdb table, and some are missing; sequencing was by immunoSEQ multiplex PCR. Among about 190,000 clones listed, roughly 80% were seen once. The sample was peripheral blood. These TCRs come from a man aged 25-40 years with active or convalescent COVID-19.

This clone was seen once. The chain uses TRBV5-6 and TRBJ2-1; 9 bases are a match to TRBD1. V shed 4 bases and J 6 bases; nucleotides not matched to a gene: 11. The CDR3 loop spans 16 amino acids. Germline V CDR1 and CDR2: SGHDT, YYEEEE. The CDR3 sequence: CASSDPGQGILNEQFF. The CDR3 region has the DNA TGTGCCAGCAGCGATCCGGGACAGGGAATCCTCAATGAGCAGTTCTTC.

This clone has a single count. The V call is TRBV9, the J call TRBJ2-3; 7 bases agree with TRBD2. V dropped 4 bases and J dropped 2; count of bases not matched to a gene: 10. Per germline, CDR1 SGDLS and CDR2 YYNGEE. The CDR3 has 16 residues. This CDR3 reads CASSSQRDYHTDTQYF. The CDR3 bases are TGTGCCAGCAGCAGCCAACGGGACTACCACACAGATACGCAGTATTTT.

The chain carries TRBV10-3 and TRBJ1-2, with D perhaps matching TRBD1 (5 bases). The CDR3 length is 13 residues. In germline, CDR1 is ENHRY, CDR2 SYGVKD. V lost 8 bases and J 9 bases, leaving 19 bases between the germline ends. CDR3 amino acids: CAISGTAGESYTF. Here the CDR3 DNA reads TGTGCCATCTCGGGTACAGCGGGGGAGAGCTACACCTTC.

This clone was seen a single time. The chain couples TRBV7-9 to TRBJ2-7; TRBD1 agrees at 7 bases. Per germline, CDR1 SEHNR and CDR2 FQNEAQ (reference sequence). After removal of 7 bases from V and 1 base from J, the junction contained 4 bases not matched to a gene. The CDR3 runs 13 residues. DNA for the CDR3: TGTGCCAGCACCCCGGGACAGTCCTACGAGCAGTACTTC. It specifies CASTPGQSYEQYF.

V is TRBV21-1 and J is TRBJ2-7; the DNA was not used to check the table's D call, TRBD2. TRBV21-1 is described as a pseudogene. This CDR3 has 17 amino acids. CDR3 region: CASSKGGTSGILDEQYF. In DNA form, the CDR3 reads TGTGCCAGCAGCAAAGGGGGGACTAGCGGGATACTCGACGAGCAGTACTTC.

A few counts support this clone. The chain links TRBV24-1 to TRBJ2-2, with 8 bases fitting TRBD2. This CDR3 has 15 residues. Per germline, CDR1 KGHDR and CDR2 SFDVKD. After removal of 2 bases from V and 3 bases from J, the junction contained 1 base not matched to a gene. DNA for the CDR3: TGTGCCACCAGTGATTCCGGGAGGGACACCGGGGAGCTGTTTTTT. Translation: CATSDSGRDTGELFF.

The chain employs TRBV11-2 and TRBJ2-3; 12 bases line up with TRBD2. There are 16 residues in the CDR3. After removal of 5 bases from V and 7 bases from J, the junction contained 10 bases not matched to a gene. Germline assignment: CDR1 SGHAT and CDR2 FQNNGV. The CDR3 loop reads CASSQASTSGSYTQYF. The DNA for the CDR3 is TGTGCCAGCAGCCAAGCGTCGACTAGCGGGAGTTATACGCAGTATTTT.

The CDR3 DNA sequence: TGTGCCAGCATATCGTGGGGCAGCACTGAAGCTTTCTTT. This encodes CASISWGSTEAFF. The V gene is TRBV27, the J gene TRBJ1-1; possibly TRBD1 for D (5 bases). V was clipped by 7 bases and J by 4 bases, with 13 bases between them. CDR1 is MNHEY and CDR2 is SMNVEV in the germline V gene (reference sequence). The CDR3 covers 13 residues.

In DNA, the CDR3 is TGTGCCAGCAGTTACTCGACTAGCGGGGGATTCTCCTACGAGCAGTACGTC. Translation: CASSYSTSGGFSYEQYV. This chain joins TRBV6-2 or TRBV6-3 and TRBJ2-7, with 12 bases matching TRBD2. This CDR3 is built from 17 residues. The germline V gene encodes CDR1 MNHEY and CDR2 SVGEGT. With V trimmed by 0 bases and J by 0 bases, 3 bases remained unmatched.

The gene calls are TRBV2 and TRBJ2-4; D unclear. CDR1 and CDR2 from the germline V gene are SNHLY and FYNNEI. CDR3 length equals 12 residues. V was cut by 3 bases and J by 16 bases, with 16 bases left in between. The DNA for the CDR3 is TGTGCCAGCAGTGAGAGTCGCCGAGGAAGCTACTTC. Translated: CASSESRRGSYF.

The chain carries TRBV19 and TRBJ1-1, with D tentatively TRBD1 (6 bases). V shed 6 bases and J shed 1 base, with 15 bases lying between them. CDR3 length equals 15 residues. Per the germline V gene, CDR1 is LNHDA and CDR2 is SQIVND (reference sequence). The CDR3 DNA reads TGTGCCAGTAGGGGGACGGGACACCCGAACACTGAAGCTTTCTTT. Its translation is CASRGTGHPNTEAFF. Combining the CDR3 with reference TRBV19 and TRBJ1-1 gives the whole variable domain DGGITQSPKYLFRKEGQNVTLSCEQNLNHDAMYWYRQDPGQGLRLIYYSQIVNDFQKGDIAEGYSVSREKKESFPLTVTSAQKNPTAFYLCASRGTGHPNTEAFFGQGTRLTVV.

V usage is TRBV27 and J usage is TRBJ2-1; 8 nucleotides agree with TRBD1. CDR1 and CDR2 (germline): MNHEY, SMNVEV (reference sequence). CDR3 length equals 18 residues. V shed 3 bases, J shed 0 bases, and the junction held 10 bases outside the gene matches. In DNA form, the CDR3 reads TGTGCCAGCAGTTTGGGACAGGTCTTCCATTACTCCTACAATGAGCAGTTCTTC. This encodes CASSLGQVFHYSYNEQFF.

The CDR3 region is CASSPRGNNEKLFF. CDR3 bases: TGTGCCAGCTCACCACGCGGGAATAATGAAAAACTGTTTTTT. The rearrangement links TRBV18 to TRBJ1-4; no firm D call. This CDR3 has 14 residues. Looked up from germline, CDR1 is KGHSH and CDR2 is LQKENI. The V end lost 1 base, the J end lost 4 bases, and 7 bases lay between the germline ends. Full variable domain (rest looked up from reference TRBV18 and TRBJ1-4): NAGVMQNPRHLVRRRGQEARLRCSPMKGHSHVYWYRQLPEEGLKFMVYLQKENIIDESGMPKERFSAEFPKEGPSILRIQQVVRGDSAAYFCASSPRGNNEKLFFGSGTQLSVL.